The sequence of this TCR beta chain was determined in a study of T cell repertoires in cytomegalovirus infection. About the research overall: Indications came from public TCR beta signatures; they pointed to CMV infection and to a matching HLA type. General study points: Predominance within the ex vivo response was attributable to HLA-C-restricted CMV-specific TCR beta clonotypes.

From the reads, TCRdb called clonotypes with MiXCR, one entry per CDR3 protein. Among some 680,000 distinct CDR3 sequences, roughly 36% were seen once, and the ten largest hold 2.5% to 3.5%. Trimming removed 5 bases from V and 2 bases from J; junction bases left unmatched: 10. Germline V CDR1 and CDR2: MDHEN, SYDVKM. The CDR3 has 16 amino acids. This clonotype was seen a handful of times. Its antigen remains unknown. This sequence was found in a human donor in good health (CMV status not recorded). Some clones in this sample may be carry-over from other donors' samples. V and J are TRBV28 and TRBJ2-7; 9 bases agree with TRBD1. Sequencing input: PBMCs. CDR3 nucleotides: TGTGCCAGCAGTGCAACCGGGACAGGGTTCGCCTACGAGCAGTACTTC. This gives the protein CASSATGTGFAYEQYF.